This T cell receptor (beta chain) appears in the sequencing data of a study of T cell clones after liver transplantation. The overall study: Immunosuppression withdrawal was tried within 2 years after liver transplantation in this trial. Study-wide results and limits: Circulating graft-donor-reactive CD4 TCRbeta sequences fell significantly post-transplant in 5 of 8 subjects.

The protocol was immunoSEQ multiplex PCR, while the TCRdb copy is restricted to in-frame clones and leaves out a portion. The sample has 70,000 or so clones, around 93% seen once; the top ten hold approximately 0.96%. Only one count was recorded for this clone. Its antigen remains unidentified. Looked up from germline, CDR1 is SGDLS and CDR2 is YYNGEE. This CDR3 has 15 amino acids. Between the trimmed V and J ends, which lost 0 bases and 2 bases, there was a span of 10 bases. CD3+CD4+ and CD3+CD8+ cells were FACS-sorted from thawed unstimulated PBMCs. The V gene is TRBV9, the J gene TRBJ2-3; D is possibly TRBD1 (5 bases). This receptor was identified in a human patient who received a liver transplant. These T cells may partly come from the graft donor. The source material was CD4+ T cells from blood, sampled around 25 months after liver transplant. The CDR3 spells CASSVVGADTDTQYF. CDR3 in DNA: TGTGCCAGCAGCGTAGTAGGGGCTGACACAGATACGCAGTATTTT.